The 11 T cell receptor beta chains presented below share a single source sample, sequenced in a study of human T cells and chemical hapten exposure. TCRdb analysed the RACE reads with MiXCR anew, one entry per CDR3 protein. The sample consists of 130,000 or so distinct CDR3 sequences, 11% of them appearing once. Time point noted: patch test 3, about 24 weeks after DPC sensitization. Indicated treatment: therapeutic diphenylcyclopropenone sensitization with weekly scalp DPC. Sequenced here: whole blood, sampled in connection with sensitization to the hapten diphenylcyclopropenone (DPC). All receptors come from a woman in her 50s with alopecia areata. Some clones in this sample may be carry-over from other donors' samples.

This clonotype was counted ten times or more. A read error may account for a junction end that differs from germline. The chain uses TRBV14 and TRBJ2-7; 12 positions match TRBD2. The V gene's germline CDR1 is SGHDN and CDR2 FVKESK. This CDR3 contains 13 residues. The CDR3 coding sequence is TGTGCCAGCAGCCCCCGACTAGCGGGAGTGATAAACTTC. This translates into CASSPRLAGVINF.

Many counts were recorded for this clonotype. CDR3 loop: CASSYEGQGAKNIQYF. The CDR3 bases are TGTGCCAGCAGTTACGAGGGACAGGGGGCCAAAAACATTCAGTACTTC. The rearrangement links TRBV6-6 to TRBJ2-4; the match to TRBD1 covers 10 bases. This CDR3 is 16 amino acids long. The V and J ends lost 2 bases and 1 base, in that order; junction bases with no gene match: 2. Germline CDR1 is MNHNY and CDR2 is SVGAGI (reference sequence).

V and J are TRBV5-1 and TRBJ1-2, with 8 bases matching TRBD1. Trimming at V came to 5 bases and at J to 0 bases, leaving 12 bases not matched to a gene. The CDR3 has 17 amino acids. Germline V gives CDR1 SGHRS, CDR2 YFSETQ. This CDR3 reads CASRRTGSLLANYGYTF. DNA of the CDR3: TGCGCCAGCAGGAGGACAGGGTCCTTGTTGGCTAACTATGGCTACACCTTC.

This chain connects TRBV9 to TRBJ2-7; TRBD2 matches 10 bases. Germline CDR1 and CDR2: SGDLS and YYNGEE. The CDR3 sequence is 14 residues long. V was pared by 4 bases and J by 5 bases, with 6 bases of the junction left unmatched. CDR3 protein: CASSQSGGGDEQYF. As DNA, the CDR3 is TGTGCCAGCAGCCAGAGCGGGGGGGGGGACGAGCAGTACTTC.

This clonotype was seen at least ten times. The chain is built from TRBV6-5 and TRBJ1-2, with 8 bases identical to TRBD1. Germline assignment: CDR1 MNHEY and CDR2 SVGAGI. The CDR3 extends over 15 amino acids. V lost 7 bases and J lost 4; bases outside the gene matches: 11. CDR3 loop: CASTRQGNNFYGYTF. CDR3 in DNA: TGTGCCAGCACTCGACAGGGGAATAATTTCTATGGCTACACCTTC.

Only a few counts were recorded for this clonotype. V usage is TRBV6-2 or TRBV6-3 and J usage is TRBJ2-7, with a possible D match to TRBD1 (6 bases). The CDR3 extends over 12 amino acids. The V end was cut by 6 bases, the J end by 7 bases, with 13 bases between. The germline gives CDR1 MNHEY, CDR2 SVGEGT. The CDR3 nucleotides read TGTGCCAGCAGCCGGGACATTGGGGAGCAGTACTTC. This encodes CASSRDIGEQYF.

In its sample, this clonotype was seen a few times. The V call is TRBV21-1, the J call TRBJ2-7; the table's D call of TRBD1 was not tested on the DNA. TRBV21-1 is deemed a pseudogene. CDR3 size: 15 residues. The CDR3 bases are TGTGCCAGCACCACGGACAGGTCGGCTTTCTACGAGCAGTACTTC. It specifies CASTTDRSAFYEQYF.

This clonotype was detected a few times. For the CDR3, the DNA is TGTGCCAGCAGTGATCACTTGACTATGAACACCGGGGAGCTGTTTTTT. Protein: CASSDHLTMNTGELFF. V usage is TRBV2 and J usage is TRBJ2-2; D might be TRBD2 (5 bases). The V and J ends lost 3 bases and 1 base respectively, with 12 bases between them. This CDR3 contains 16 residues. Germline V lookup: CDR1 SNHLY, CDR2 FYNNEI.

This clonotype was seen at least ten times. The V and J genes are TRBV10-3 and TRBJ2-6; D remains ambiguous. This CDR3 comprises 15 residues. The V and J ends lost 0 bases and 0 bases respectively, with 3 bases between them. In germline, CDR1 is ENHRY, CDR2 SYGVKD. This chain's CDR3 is CAISESGSGANVLTF. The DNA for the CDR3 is TGTGCCATCAGTGAGTCGGGCTCTGGGGCCAACGTCCTGACTTTC.

CDR3 coding DNA: TGTGCCAGCAGTTCCTCAATTTGGGGGGGGGCCACAGATACGCAGTATTTT. Translation: CASSSSIWGGATDTQYF. V and J are TRBV12-3 or TRBV12-4 and TRBJ2-3, with D possibly TRBD2 on 7 matching bases. The CDR3 contains 17 residues. V lost 4 bases and J lost 2, with 19 bases in between.

The CDR3 protein is CASSLEDCLYEQYF. The CDR3 DNA is TGCGCCAGCAGCCTAGAGGACTGCCTCTACGAGCAGTACTTC. The V and J genes are TRBV4-3 and TRBJ2-7; the D gene is possibly TRBD2 (5 bases). The germline CDR1 and CDR2 sequences are LGHNA and YSLEER. This CDR3 has 14 amino acids. The germline V and J ends were trimmed by 4 bases and 3 bases, with 13 bases remaining between them.